Listed below are T cell receptor beta chains from one sample, sequenced in a study of beta chain features in type 1 diabetes. TCRdb's table, derived via immunoSEQ multiplex PCR, lists solely in-frame clones and lacks some. The top ten clones hold approximately 0.64% of a sample with around 190,000 clones, around 13% of them seen once. The sequenced sample consisted of central memory CD4+ T cells from blood. These receptors were obtained from a young woman in good health. Both conserved end residues are part of each CDR3. The order of the fields is clone size, D gene, J gene, V gene, CDR3 protein, CDR3 DNA. A D gene is named only where the DNA matches it firmly. Not every row has a clone size; where given, it reads once, few, many or a size class.

few NA TRBJ2-5 TRBV18 CASSSQSQETQYF TGTGCCAGCTCATCACAGAGCCAAGAGACCCAGTACTTC
NA NA TRBJ2-7 TRBV14 CASSLLAYEQYF TGTGCCAGCAGCCTCCTAGCCTACGAGCAGTACTTC
NA TRBD1 TRBJ1-2 TRBV30 CAWKIQGANGYTF TGTGCCTGGAAAATACAGGGGGCGAATGGCTACACCTTC
few NA TRBJ2-1 TRBV6-5 CAISEGREQFF TGTGCCATCAGTGAGGGTCGGGAGCAGTTCTTC
NA TRBD1 TRBJ1-4 TRBV25-1 CASTSGGNEKLFF TGTGCCAGCACTTCAGGGGGGAATGAAAAACTGTTTTTT
NA NA TRBJ2-1 TRBV9 CASAEGGISYNEQFF TGTGCCAGTGCGGAGGGCGGGATCTCCTACAATGAGCAGTTCTTC
few NA TRBJ2-1 TRBV19 CASSYDRGNEQFF TGTGCCAGTAGTTATGACCGAGGTAACGAGCAGTTCTTC
few TRBD1 TRBJ1-2 TRBV29-1 CSARDSSQYGYTF TGCAGCGCCAGGGACAGCTCCCAGTATGGCTACACCTTC
few NA TRBJ1-2 TRBV6-6 CASSYSMSSSYGYTF TGTGCCAGCAGTTACTCGATGTCCAGTTCCTATGGCTACACCTTC
NA NA TRBJ1-3 TRBV30 CAWSQTGNGNTIYF TGTGCCTGGAGCCAAACAGGGAACGGAAACACCATATATTTT
NA NA TRBJ1-1 TRBV29-1 CSVRWGGSNEAFF TGCAGCGTCCGGTGGGGGGGCTCGAATGAAGCTTTCTTT
few TRBD2 TRBJ2-1 TRBV7-9 CASSVTSGRANEQFF TGTGCCAGCAGCGTAACTAGCGGGAGGGCCAATGAGCAGTTCTTC
NA TRBD1 TRBJ2-5 TRBV29-1 CSVRQGRETQYF TGCAGCGTTCGACAGGGGCGAGAGACCCAGTACTTC
few TRBD1 TRBJ2-2 TRBV28 CASSSGQGDTGELFF TGTGCCAGCAGTTCGGGACAGGGTGACACCGGGGAGCTGTTTTTT
few TRBD2 TRBJ2-7 TRBV7-2 CASSLSGGSTRYEQYF TGTGCCAGCAGCCTTAGCGGGGGAAGTACTCGCTACGAGCAGTACTTC
few TRBD2 TRBJ2-7 TRBV30 CALLPGLAYEQYF TGTGCCCTGTTACCGGGACTAGCCTACGAGCAGTACTTC
few NA TRBJ1-1 TRBV18 CASSPVSRNTEAFF TGTGCCAGCTCCCCTGTCTCGAGGAACACTGAAGCTTTCTTT
NA NA TRBJ2-7 TRBV30 CAWNPGSYEQYF TGTGCCTGGAACCCGGGGTCCTACGAGCAGTACTTC
NA NA TRBJ2-7 TRBV28 CASTSGSHEQYF TGTGCCAGCACGTCAGGCTCCCACGAGCAGTACTTC